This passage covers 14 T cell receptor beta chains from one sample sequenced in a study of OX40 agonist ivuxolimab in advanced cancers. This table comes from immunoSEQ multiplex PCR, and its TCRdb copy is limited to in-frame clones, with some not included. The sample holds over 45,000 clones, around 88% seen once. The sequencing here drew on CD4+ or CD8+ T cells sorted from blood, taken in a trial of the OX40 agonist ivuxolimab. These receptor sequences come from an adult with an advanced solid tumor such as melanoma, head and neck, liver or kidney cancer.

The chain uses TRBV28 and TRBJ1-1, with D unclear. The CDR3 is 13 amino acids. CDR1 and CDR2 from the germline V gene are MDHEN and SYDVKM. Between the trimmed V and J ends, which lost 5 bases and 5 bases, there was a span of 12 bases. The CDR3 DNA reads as TGTGCCAGCAGTCCTCCGGGAGGGACTGAAGCTTTCTTT. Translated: CASSPPGGTEAFF.

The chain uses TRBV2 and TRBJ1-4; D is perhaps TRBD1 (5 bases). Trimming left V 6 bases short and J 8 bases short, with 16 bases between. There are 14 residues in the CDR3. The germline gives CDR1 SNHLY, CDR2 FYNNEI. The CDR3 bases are TGTGCCAGCAGGCCACTGATGGGGGGAGAAAAACTGTTTTTT. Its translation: CASRPLMGGEKLFF.

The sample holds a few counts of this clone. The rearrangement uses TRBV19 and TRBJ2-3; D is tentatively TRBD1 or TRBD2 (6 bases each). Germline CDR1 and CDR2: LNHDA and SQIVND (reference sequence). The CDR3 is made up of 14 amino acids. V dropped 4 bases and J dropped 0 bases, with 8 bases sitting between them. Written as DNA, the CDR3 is TGTGCCAGTAGTAGAGGGGGGAGCACAGATACGCAGTATTTT. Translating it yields CASSRGGSTDTQYF.

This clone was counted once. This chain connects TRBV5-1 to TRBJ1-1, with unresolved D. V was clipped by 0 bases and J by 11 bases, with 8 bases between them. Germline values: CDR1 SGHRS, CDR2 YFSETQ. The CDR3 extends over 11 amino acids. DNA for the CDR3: TGCGCCAGCAGCTTGGCCGGGCGCGCTTTCTTT. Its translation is CASSLAGRAFF.

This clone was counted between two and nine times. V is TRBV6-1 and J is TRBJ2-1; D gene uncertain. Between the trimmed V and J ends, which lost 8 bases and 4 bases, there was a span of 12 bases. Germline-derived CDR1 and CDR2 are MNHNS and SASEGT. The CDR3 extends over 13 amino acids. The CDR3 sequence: CASLGERYNEQFF. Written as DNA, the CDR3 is TGTGCCAGCCTTGGAGAGAGATACAATGAGCAGTTCTTC.

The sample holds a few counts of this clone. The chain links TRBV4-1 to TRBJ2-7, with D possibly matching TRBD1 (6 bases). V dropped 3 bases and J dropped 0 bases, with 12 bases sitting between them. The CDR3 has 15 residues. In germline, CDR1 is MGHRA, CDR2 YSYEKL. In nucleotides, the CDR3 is TGCGCCAGCAGCCAGGCAGGGGTCAGCTCCTACGAGCAGTACTTC. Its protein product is CASSQAGVSSYEQYF.

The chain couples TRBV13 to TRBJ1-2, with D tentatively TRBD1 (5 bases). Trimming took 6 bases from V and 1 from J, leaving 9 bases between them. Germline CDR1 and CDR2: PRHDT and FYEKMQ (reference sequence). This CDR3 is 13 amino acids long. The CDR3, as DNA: TGTGCCAGCAGTTGGGGGGTTAACTATGGCTACACCTTC. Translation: CASSWGVNYGYTF.

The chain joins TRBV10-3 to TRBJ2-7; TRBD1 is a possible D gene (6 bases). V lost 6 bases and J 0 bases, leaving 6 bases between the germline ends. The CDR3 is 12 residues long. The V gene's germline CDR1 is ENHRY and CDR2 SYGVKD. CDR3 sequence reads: CAIRDSSYEQYF. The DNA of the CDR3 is TGTGCCATCAGGGACAGCTCCTACGAGCAGTACTTC.

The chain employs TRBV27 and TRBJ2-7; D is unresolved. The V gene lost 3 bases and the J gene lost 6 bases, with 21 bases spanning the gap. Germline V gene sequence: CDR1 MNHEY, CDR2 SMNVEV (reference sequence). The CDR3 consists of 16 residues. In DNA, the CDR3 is TGTGCCAGCAGTTTTTTGGGTGGGGTCGGGTTTACCGAGCAGTACTTC. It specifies CASSFLGGVGFTEQYF.

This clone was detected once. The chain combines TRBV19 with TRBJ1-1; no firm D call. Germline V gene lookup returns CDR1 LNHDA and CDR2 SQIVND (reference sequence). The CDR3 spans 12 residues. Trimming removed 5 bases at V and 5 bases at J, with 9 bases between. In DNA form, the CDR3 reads TGTGCCAGTAGTTTTCCCGGGACTGAAGCTTTCTTT. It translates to CASSFPGTEAFF.

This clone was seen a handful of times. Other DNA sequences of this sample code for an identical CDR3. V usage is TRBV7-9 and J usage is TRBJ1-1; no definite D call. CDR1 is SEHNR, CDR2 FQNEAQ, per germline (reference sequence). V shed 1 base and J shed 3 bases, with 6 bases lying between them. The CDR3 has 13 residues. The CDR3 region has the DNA TGTGCCAGCAGCTTAGTCGGGGACACTGAAGCTTTCTTT. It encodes CASSLVGDTEAFF.

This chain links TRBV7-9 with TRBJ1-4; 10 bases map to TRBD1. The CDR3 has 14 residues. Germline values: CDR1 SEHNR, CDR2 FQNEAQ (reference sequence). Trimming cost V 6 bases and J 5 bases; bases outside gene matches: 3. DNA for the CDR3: TGTGCCAGCAGGGCGGACAGGGGGAATGAAAAACTGTTTTTT. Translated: CASRADRGNEKLFF. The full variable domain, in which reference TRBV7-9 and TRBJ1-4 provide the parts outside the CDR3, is DTGVSQNPRHKITKRGQNVTFRCDPISEHNRLYWYRQTLGQGPEFLTYFQNEAQLEKSRLLSDRFSAERPKGSFSTLEIQRTEQGDSAMYLCASRADRGNEKLFFGSGTQLSVL.

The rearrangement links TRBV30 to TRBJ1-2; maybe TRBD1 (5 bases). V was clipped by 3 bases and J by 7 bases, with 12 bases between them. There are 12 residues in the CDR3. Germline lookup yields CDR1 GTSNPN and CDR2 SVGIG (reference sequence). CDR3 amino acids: CAWRPGKSGYTF. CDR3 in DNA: TGTGCCTGGAGGCCAGGGAAAAGTGGCTACACCTTC.

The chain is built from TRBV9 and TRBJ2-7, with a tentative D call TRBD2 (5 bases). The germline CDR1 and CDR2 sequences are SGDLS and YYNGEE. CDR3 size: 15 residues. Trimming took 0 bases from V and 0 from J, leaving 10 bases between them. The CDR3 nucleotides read TGTGCCAGCAGCGTAGATAGCGCAAGCTCCTACGAGCAGTACTTC. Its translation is CASSVDSASSYEQYF. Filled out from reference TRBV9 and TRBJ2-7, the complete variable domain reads DSGVTQTPKHLITATGQRVTLRCSPRSGDLSVYWYQQSLDQGLQFLIQYYNGEERAKGNILERFSAQQFPDLHSELNLSSLELGDSALYFCASSVDSASSYEQYFGPGTRLTVT.